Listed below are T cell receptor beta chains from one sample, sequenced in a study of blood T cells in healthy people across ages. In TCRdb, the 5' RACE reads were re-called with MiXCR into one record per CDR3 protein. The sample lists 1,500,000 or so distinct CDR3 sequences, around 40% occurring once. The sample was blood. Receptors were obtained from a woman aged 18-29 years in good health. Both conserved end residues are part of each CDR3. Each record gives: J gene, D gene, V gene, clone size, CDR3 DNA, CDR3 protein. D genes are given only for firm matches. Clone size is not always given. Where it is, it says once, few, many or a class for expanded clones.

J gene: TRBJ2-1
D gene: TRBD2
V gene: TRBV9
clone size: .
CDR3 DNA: TGTGCCAGCAGCTCCCCCCTGGTCGGTAGCGGGAGTTACAATGAGCAGTTCTTC
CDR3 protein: CASSSPLVGSGSYNEQFF

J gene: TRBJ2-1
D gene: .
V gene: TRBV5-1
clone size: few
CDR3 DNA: TGCGCCAGCAGCTTGGATCTGCGGGGTACCTACAATGAGCAGTTCTTC
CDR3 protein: CASSLDLRGTYNEQFF

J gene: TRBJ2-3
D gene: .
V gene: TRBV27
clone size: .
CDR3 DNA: TGTGCCAGCAGTCTACATCCTATCGACGGAAGGGCGCAGTATTTT
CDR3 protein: CASSLHPIDGRAQYF

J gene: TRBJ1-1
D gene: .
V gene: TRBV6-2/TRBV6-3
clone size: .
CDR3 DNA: TGTGCCAGCAGTTTAGGGGGGCAGGGTACTGAAGCTTTCTTT
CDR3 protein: CASSLGGQGTEAFF

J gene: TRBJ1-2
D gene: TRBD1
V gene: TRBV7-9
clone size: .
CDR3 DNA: TGTGCCAGCAGCTTAGGGACTTTACAGGGGGCAGGTCGCGGCTACACCTTC
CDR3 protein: CASSLGTLQGAGRGYTF

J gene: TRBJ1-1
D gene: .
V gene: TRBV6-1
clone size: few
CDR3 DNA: TGTGCCAGCGCCACAGGGCCGGGGCTTGAAGCTTTCTTT
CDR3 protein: CASATGPGLEAFF

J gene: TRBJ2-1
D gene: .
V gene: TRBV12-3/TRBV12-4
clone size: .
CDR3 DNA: TGTGCCAGCAACCCACGAGCGGAGTACAATGAGCAGTTCTTC
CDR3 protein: CASNPRAEYNEQFF

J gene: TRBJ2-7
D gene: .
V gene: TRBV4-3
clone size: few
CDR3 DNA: TGCGCCAGCAGCCGAGAACTAGCCTACTACGAGCAGTACTTC
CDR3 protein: CASSRELAYYEQYF

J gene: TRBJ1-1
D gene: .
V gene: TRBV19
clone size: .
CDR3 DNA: TGTGCCAGTAGTATTGGGGGTTATGGCACTGAAGCTTTCTTT
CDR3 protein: CASSIGGYGTEAFF

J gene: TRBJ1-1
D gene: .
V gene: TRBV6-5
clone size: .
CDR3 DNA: TGTGCCAGCAGTTACACGCGACCGAACACTGAAGCTTTCTTT
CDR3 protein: CASSYTRPNTEAFF

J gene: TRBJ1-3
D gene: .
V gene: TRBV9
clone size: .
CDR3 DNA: TGTGCCAGCAGCACCTCCAGGGAGCGCGGAAACACCATATATTTT
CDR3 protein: CASSTSRERGNTIYF

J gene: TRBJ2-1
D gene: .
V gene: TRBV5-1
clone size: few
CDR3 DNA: TGCGCCAGCCAAAGGGTGGGGAGCTCCTACAATGAGCAGTTCTTC
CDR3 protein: CASQRVGSSYNEQFF

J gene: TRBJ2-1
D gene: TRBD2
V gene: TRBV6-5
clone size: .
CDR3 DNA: TGTGCCAGCAGTTACGATAGCGGGGGGGCGTACAATGAGCAGTTCTTC
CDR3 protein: CASSYDSGGAYNEQFF

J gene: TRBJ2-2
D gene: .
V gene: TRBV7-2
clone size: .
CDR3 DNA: TGTGCCAGCAGCTTAGGAGGGGGGTCAACCGGGGAGCTGTTTTTT
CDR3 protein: CASSLGGGSTGELFF

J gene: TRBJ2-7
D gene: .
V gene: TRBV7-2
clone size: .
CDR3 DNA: TGTGCCAGCAGGGAGCGGGCAGCCAAATACGAGCAGTACTTC
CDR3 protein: CASRERAAKYEQYF

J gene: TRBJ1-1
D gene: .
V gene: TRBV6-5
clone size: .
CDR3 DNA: TGTGCCAGCAGTTCATACAGGGTATTAGACACTGAAGCTTTCTTT
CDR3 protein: CASSSYRVLDTEAFF

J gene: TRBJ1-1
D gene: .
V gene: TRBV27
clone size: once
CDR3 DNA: TGTGCCAACAGAACCCTGGGGGACACTGAAGCTTTCTTT
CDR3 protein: CANRTLGDTEAFF

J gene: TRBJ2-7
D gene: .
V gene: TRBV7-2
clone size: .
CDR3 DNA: TGTGCCAGCAGCTTAGTTGACTATCACCCTTCCTACGAGCAGTACTTC
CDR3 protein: CASSLVDYHPSYEQYF

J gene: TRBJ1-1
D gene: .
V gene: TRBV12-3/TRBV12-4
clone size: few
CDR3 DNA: TGTGCCAGCAGTTTCCCCCATGCGGCGGAAGCTTTCTTT
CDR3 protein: CASSFPHAAEAFF

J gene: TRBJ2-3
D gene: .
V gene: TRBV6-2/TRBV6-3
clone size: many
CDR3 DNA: TGTGCCAGCGCCGGCGGGGACGGACCAGATACGCAGTATTTT
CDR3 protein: CASAGGDGPDTQYF

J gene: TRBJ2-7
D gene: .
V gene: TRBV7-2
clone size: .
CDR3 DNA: TGTGCCAGCAGCCCCCGACGGGGAGACAATGAGCAGTACTTC
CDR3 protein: CASSPRRGDNEQYF

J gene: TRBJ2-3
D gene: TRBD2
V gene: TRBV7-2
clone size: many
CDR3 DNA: TGTGCCAGCAGCTTAATTCCAGCGGGGGGGATCACAGATACGCAGTATTTT
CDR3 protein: CASSLIPAGGITDTQYF

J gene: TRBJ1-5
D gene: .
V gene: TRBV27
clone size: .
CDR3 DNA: TGTGCCAGCAGTTTAGCGAACCTGAAGAATCAGCCCCAGCATTTT
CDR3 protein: CASSLANLKNQPQHF

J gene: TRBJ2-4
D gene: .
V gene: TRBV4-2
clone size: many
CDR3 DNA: TGTGCCAGCAGCTCCCAGGGGGGCAAAAACATTCAGTACTTC
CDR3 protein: CASSSQGGKNIQYF

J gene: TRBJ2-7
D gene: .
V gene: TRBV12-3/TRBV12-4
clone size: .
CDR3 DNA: TGTGCCAGCAGCAATACTAGTCCCTACGAGCAGTACTTC
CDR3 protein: CASSNTSPYEQYF

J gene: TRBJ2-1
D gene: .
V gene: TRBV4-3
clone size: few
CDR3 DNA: TGCGCCAACAGCCAATCGGGGGTCAATGAGCAGTTCTTC
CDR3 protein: CANSQSGVNEQFF

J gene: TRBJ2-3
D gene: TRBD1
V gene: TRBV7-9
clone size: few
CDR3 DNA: TGTGCCAGCAGCAACAGGGGGCAGTTCACAGATACGCAGTATTTT
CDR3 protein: CASSNRGQFTDTQYF

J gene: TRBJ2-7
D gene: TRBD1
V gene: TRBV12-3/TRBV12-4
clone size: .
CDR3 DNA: TGTGCCAGCAAAGCCGGGACAGGACCAACAGCGTCGTCGGAGCAGTACTTC
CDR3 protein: CASKAGTGPTASSEQYF

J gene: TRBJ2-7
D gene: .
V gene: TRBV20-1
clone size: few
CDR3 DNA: TGCAGTGCTAGAGTCCTAACACGACGCGGAGGCTACGAGCAGTACTTC
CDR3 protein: CSARVLTRRGGYEQYF

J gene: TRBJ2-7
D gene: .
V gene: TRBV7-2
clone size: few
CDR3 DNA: TGTGCCAGCAGCTTAGATCCCGGATACCGCTACGAGCAGTACTTC
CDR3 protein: CASSLDPGYRYEQYF

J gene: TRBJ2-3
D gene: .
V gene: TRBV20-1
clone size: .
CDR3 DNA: TGCAGTGCCCCGATGGGGGGAGATACGCAGTATTTT
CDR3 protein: CSAPMGGDTQYF

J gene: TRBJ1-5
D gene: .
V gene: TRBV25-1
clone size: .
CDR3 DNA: TGTGCCAGCAGATTTGAGGTTAGAGGCAATCAGCCCCAGCATTTT
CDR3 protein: CASRFEVRGNQPQHF

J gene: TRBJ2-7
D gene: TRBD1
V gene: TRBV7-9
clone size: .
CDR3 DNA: TGTGCCACCCGGGACAGGGCTACCTACGAGCAGTACTTC
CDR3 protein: CATRDRATYEQYF

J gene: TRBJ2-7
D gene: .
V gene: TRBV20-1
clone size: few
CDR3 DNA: TGCAGTGCTTCAGCCATAGACAGGCAGTACGAGCAGTACTTC
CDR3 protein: CSASAIDRQYEQYF